This T cell receptor beta chain was captured in a study of OX40 agonist ivuxolimab in advanced cancers. Libraries were prepared by immunoSEQ multiplex PCR; TCRdb keeps only in-frame clonotypes and omits some of them. The sample has 95,000 to 100,000 clones, about four fifths seen once. Losses at the gene ends were 3 bases for V and 2 bases for J; bases not matched to a gene: 1. This CDR3 spans 13 amino acids. Germline V gene lookup returns CDR1 MGHRA and CDR2 YSYEKL. This clonotype was obtained from an adult with an advanced solid tumor such as melanoma, head and neck, liver or kidney cancer. The sequencing used CD4+ or CD8+ T cells sorted from blood, collected in a trial of the OX40 agonist ivuxolimab. The J gene is TRBJ2-7, the V gene TRBV4-1; 7 bases map to TRBD1. Written as DNA, the CDR3 is TGCGCCAGCAGCCAGCAGGGGGCCTACGAGCAGTACTTC. It specifies CASSQQGAYEQYF.